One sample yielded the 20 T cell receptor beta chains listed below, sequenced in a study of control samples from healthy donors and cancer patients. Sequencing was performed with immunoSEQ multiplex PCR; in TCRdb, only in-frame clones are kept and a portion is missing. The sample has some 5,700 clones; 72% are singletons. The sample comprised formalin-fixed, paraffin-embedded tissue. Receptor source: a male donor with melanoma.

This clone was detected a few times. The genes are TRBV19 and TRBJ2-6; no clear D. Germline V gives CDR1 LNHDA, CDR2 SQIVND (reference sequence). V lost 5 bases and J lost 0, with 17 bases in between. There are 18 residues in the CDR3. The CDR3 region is CASSPQDLLYSGANVLTF. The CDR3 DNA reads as TGTGCCAGTAGTCCCCAGGACCTCCTTTACTCTGGGGCCAACGTCCTGACTTTC.

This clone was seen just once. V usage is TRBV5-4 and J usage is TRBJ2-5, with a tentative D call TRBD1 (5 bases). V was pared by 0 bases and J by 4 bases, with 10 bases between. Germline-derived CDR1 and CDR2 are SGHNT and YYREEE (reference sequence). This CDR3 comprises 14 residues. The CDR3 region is CASSLAGSGETQYF. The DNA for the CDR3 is TGTGCCAGCAGCTTGGCAGGGTCCGGAGAGACCCAGTACTTC.

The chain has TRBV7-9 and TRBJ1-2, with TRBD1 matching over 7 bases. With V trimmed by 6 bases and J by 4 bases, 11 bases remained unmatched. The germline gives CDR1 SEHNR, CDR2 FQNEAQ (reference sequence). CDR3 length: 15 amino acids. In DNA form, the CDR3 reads TGTGCCAGCAGTGGGTCTGAGGGGGCGTTCTATGGCTACACCTTC. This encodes CASSGSEGAFYGYTF. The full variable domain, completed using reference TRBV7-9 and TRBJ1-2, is DTGVSQNPRHKITKRGQNVTFRCDPISEHNRLYWYRQTLGQGPEFLTYFQNEAQLEKSRLLSDRFSAERPKGSFSTLEIQRTEQGDSAMYLCASSGSEGAFYGYTFGSGTRLTVV.

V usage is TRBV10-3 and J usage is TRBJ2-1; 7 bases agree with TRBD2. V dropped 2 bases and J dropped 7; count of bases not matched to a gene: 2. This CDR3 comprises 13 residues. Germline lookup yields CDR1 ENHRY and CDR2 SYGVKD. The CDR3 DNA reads TGTGCCATCAGTGAGGGGGAGGGGAATGAGCAGTTCTTC. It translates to CAISEGEGNEQFF.

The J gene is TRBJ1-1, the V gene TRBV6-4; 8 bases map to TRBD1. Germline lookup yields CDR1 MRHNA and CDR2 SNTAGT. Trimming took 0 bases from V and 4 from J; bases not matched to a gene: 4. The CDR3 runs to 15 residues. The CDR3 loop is CASSDSDRGVTEAFF. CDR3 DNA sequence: TGTGCCAGCAGTGACTCTGACAGGGGAGTCACTGAAGCTTTCTTT.

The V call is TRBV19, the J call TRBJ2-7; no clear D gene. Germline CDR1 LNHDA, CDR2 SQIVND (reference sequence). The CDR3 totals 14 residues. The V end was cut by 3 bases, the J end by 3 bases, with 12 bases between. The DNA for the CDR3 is TGTGCCAGTAGTATGTACTCGGACGGCTACGAGCAGTACTTC. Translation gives CASSMYSDGYEQYF.

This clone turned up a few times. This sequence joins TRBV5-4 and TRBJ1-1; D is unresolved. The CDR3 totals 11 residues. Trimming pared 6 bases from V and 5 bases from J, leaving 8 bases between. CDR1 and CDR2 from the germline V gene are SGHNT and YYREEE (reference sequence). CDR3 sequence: CASTGRTEAFF. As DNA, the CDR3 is TGTGCCAGCACCGGGAGGACTGAAGCTTTCTTT.

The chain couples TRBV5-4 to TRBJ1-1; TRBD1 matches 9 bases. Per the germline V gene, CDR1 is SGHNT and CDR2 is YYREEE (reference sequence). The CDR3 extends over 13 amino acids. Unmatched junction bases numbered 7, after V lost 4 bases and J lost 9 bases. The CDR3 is CASSSPDRGQAFF. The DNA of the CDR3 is TGTGCCAGCAGCAGCCCGGACAGGGGACAAGCTTTCTTT.

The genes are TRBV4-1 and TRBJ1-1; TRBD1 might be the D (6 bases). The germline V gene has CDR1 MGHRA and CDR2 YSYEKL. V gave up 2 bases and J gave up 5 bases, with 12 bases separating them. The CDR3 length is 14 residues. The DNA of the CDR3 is TGCGCCAGCAGCCAACGAACAGGGAAAACTGAAGCTTTCTTT. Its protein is CASSQRTGKTEAFF.

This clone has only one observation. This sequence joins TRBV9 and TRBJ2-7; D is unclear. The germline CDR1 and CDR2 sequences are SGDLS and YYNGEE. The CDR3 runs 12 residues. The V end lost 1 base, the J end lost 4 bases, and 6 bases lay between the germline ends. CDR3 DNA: TGTGCCAGCAGCGTACCGCCGTACGAGCAGTACTTC. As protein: CASSVPPYEQYF.

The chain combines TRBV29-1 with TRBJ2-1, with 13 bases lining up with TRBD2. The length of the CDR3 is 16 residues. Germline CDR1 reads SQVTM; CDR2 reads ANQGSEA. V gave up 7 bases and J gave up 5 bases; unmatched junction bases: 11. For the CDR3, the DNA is TGCAGCGCAACTAGGACTAGCGGGAGAATGGACAATGAGCAGTTCTTC. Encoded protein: CSATRTSGRMDNEQFF.

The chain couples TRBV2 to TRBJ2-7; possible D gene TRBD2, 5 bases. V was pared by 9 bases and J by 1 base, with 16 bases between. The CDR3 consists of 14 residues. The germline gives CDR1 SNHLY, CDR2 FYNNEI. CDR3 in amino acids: CARTQTEVSYEQYF. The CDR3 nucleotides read TGTGCCAGAACTCAAACGGAGGTGTCCTACGAGCAGTACTTC.

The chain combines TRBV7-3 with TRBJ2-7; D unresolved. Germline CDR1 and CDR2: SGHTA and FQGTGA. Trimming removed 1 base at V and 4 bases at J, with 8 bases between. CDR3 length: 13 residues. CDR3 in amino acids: CASSLKTGYEQYF. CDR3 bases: TGTGCCAGCAGCTTAAAGACCGGATACGAGCAGTACTTC.

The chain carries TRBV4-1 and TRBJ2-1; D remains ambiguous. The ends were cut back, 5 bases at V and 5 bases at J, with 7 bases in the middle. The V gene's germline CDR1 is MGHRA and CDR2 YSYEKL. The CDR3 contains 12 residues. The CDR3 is CASSGVHNEQFF. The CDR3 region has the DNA TGCGCCAGCAGCGGGGTTCACAATGAGCAGTTCTTC.

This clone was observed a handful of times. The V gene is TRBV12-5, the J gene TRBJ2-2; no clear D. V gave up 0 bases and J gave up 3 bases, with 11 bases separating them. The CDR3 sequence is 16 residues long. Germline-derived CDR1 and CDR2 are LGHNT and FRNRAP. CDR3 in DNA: TGTGCTAGTGGTTTGGTAGAGGCATGGGACACCGGGGAGCTGTTTTTT. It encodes CASGLVEAWDTGELFF.

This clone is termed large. The DNA of the CDR3 is TGCAGCGCCCGGACTAGCGCCGGGGAGCTGTTTTTT. It is translated as CSARTSAGELFF. The J gene is TRBJ2-2, the V gene TRBV29-1; the match to TRBD2 covers 9 bases. There are 12 residues in the CDR3. V gave up 7 bases and J gave up 6 bases; unmatched junction bases: 3. CDR1 and CDR2 from the germline V gene are SQVTM and ANQGSEA.

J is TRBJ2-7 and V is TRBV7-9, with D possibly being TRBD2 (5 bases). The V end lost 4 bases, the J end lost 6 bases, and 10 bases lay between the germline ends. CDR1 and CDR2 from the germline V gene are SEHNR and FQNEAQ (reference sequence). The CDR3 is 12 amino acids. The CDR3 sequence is CASSSLVGEQYF. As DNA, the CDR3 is TGTGCCAGCAGCTCACTAGTCGGCGAGCAGTACTTC.

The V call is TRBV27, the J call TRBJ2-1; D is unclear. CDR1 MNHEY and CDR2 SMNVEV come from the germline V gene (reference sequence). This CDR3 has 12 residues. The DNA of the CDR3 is TGTGCTACAGCCTTATCCTACAATGAGCAGTTCTTC. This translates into CATALSYNEQFF.

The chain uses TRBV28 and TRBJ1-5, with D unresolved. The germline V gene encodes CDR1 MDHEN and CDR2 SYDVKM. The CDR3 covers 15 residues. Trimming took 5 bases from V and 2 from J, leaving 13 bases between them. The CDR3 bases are TGTGCCAGCAGTCTCTTCGGACGGGGCAATCAGCCCCAGCATTTT. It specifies CASSLFGRGNQPQHF.

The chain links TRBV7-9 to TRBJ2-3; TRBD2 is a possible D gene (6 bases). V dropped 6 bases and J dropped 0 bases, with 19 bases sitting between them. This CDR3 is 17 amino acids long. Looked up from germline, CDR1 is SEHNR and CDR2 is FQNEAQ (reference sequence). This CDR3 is CASRVVGGRSSTDTQYF. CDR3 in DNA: TGTGCCAGCAGGGTCGTTGGGGGGAGATCTAGCACAGATACGCAGTATTTT. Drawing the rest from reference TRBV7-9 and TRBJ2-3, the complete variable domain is DTGVSQNPRHKITKRGQNVTFRCDPISEHNRLYWYRQTLGQGPEFLTYFQNEAQLEKSRLLSDRFSAERPKGSFSTLEIQRTEQGDSAMYLCASRVVGGRSSTDTQYFGPGTRLTVL.